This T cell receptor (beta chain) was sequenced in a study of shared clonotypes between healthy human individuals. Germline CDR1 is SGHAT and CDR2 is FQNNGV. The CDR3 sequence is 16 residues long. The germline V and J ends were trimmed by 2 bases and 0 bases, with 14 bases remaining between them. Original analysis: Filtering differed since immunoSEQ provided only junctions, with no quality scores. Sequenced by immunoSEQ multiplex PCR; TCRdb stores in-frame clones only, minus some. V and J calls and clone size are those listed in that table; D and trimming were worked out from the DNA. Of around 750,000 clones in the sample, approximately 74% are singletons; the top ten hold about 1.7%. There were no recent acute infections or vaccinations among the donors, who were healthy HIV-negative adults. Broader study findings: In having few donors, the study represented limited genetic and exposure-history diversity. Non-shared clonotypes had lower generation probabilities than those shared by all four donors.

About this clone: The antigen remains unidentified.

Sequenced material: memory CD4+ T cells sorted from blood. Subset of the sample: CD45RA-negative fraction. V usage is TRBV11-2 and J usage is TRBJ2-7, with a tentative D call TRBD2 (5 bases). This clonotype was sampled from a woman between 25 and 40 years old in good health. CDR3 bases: TGTGCCAGCAGCTTAATAAGAGGGAGCTTCTCCTACGAGCAGTACTTC. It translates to CASSLIRGSFSYEQYF. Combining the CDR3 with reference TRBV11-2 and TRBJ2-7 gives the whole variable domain EAGVAQSPRYKIIEKRQSVAFWCNPISGHATLYWYQQILGQGPKLLIQFQNNGVVDDSQLPKDRFSAERLKGVDSTLKIQPAKLEDSAVYLCASSLIRGSFSYEQYFGPGTRLTVT.